The 7 T cell receptor beta chains presented below share a single source sample, sequenced in a study of CXCR3-negative and CXCR3-positive naive CD8 T cells. Preparation of TRB cDNA libraries relied on 5' RACE carrying UMI labels. TCRdb re-called the 5' RACE reads; one entry per CDR3 protein, DNA not given. The sample table includes around 45,000 distinct CDR3 sequences. Sequenced sample: naive CXCR3- CD8+ T cells from blood. Subset defined: CD45RO-CCR7+CD27+CD95- naive CD8+ T cells lacking CXCR3 (TNR3-). Receptors were obtained from a human donor in good health. Some clones in this sample may be carry-over from other donors' samples.

The J gene is TRBJ2-1, the V gene TRBV28; lacking DNA, the TRBD2 call made by TCRdb goes unchecked. Germline CDR1 MDHEN, CDR2 SYDVKM. The CDR3 totals 17 residues. CDR3 protein: CASSLRSLAGFRNEQFF.

This sequence joins TRBV10-3 and TRBJ2-7; TCRdb's assignment of TRBD1 cannot be checked, as there is no DNA. Per the germline V gene, CDR1 is ENHRY and CDR2 is SYGVKD. The CDR3 runs 13 residues. The CDR3: CAIPGQGPHEQYF.

V and J are TRBV4-2 and TRBJ1-1. CDR1 LGHNA and CDR2 YNFKEQ come from the germline V gene. The CDR3 length is 13 residues. The CDR3: CTSSQGQETEAFF.

The chain links TRBV4-3 to TRBJ1-5. This CDR3 spans 16 amino acids. CDR1 LGHNA and CDR2 YSLEER come from the germline V gene. This CDR3 is CASSQDLRVRNQPQHF.

This chain links TRBV28 with TRBJ2-1; TCRdb's assignment of TRBD2 cannot be checked, as there is no DNA. This CDR3 region has 13 residues. CDR1 and CDR2 (germline): MDHEN, SYDVKM. This CDR3 reads CASRSGRAGEQFF.

The V and J genes are TRBV28 and TRBJ2-7; TCRdb selects TRBD2, and the lack of DNA leaves this call unchecked. Germline assignment: CDR1 MDHEN and CDR2 SYDVKM. The CDR3 totals 12 residues. The CDR3 region is CASRGPSGEQYF.

The chain couples TRBV5-1 to TRBJ2-1; the TRBD2 assignment by TCRdb is unverifiable without DNA. CDR1 SGHRS and CDR2 YFSETQ come from the germline V gene. The CDR3 consists of 16 residues. CDR3 sequence reads: CASSLGTSGDYNEQFF.